Following are 11 T cell receptor beta chains from one sample sequenced in a study of OX40 agonist ivuxolimab in advanced cancers. Data came from immunoSEQ multiplex PCR; TCRdb stores just in-frame clones and leaves some out. The sample lists some 100,000 clones, around nine tenths occurring once. Source: CD4+ or CD8+ T cells sorted from blood, taken in a trial of the OX40 agonist ivuxolimab. The receptors here all came from an adult with an advanced solid tumor such as melanoma, head and neck, liver or kidney cancer.

The CDR3 spells CASSPRVPDTQYF. The CDR3 DNA follows: TGTGCCAGCAGTCCTAGGGTCCCAGATACGCAGTATTTT. J is TRBJ2-3 and V is TRBV28; D gene uncertain. Between the trimmed V and J ends, which lost 5 bases and 4 bases, there was a span of 10 bases. The CDR3 is made up of 13 amino acids. CDR1 and CDR2 from the germline V gene are MDHEN and SYDVKM. The variable domain in full, with the rest retrieved from reference TRBV28 and TRBJ2-3, is DVKVTQSSRYLVKRTGEKVFLECVQDMDHENMFWYRQDPGLGLRLIYFSYDVKMKEKGDIPEGYSVSREKKERFSLILESASTNQTSMYLCASSPRVPDTQYFGPGTRLTVL.

The chain has TRBV7-9 and TRBJ2-1; D is ambiguous. CDR1 and CDR2 (germline): SEHNR, FQNEAQ (reference sequence). Trimming took 4 bases from V and 0 from J, leaving 16 bases between them. The CDR3 spans 17 residues. Here the CDR3 reads CASSSSRRSTSYNEQFF. CDR3 coding DNA: TGTGCCAGCAGCTCTTCCCGCAGGTCCACCTCCTACAATGAGCAGTTCTTC.

The chain employs TRBV7-2 and TRBJ2-2; D remains ambiguous. V lost 9 bases, J lost 1 base, and 18 bases lay in between. The CDR3 has 16 amino acids. From germline, CDR1 is SGHTA and CDR2 FQGNSA. The CDR3 nucleotides are TGTGCCAGTCGACCCCCTTGGGCTAAGAACACCGGGGAGCTGTTTTTT. As protein: CASRPPWAKNTGELFF.

The chain joins TRBV6-5 to TRBJ2-1; 8 nucleotides agree with TRBD2. The germline gives CDR1 MNHEY, CDR2 SVGAGI. The CDR3 has 15 amino acids. Trimming cost V 1 base and J 7 bases; bases outside gene matches: 6. CDR3 sequence reads: CASSYFPGGRNEQFF. CDR3 sequence (DNA): TGTGCCAGCAGTTACTTTCCGGGAGGGAGGAATGAGCAGTTCTTC.

The J gene is TRBJ2-5, the V gene TRBV7-3; maybe TRBD2 (5 bases). The CDR3 length is 13 residues. The germline V gene encodes CDR1 SGHTA and CDR2 FQGTGA. The ends were cut back, 4 bases at V and 7 bases at J, with 13 bases in the middle. In DNA form, the CDR3 reads TGTGCCAGCAGCTCAGGAGTGGCGGGGACCCAGTACTTC. Its protein is CASSSGVAGTQYF.

V and J are TRBV7-3 and TRBJ2-2; unclear D gene. Trimming stripped 6 bases from V and 7 bases from J, with 15 bases between. CDR1 SGHTA and CDR2 FQGTGA come from the germline V gene. The CDR3 spans 14 residues. The CDR3 here is CASRELRSSGELFF. In DNA form, the CDR3 reads TGTGCCAGCAGGGAACTTAGGTCCAGCGGGGAGCTGTTTTTT.

V and J are TRBV5-5 and TRBJ2-1; D possibly corresponds to TRBD2 (6 bases). Per the germline V gene, CDR1 is SGHKS and CDR2 is YYEKEE (reference sequence). This CDR3 region has 16 residues. Trimming pared 0 bases from V and 3 bases from J, leaving 13 bases between. CDR3 in amino acids: CASSLGPGSIYNEQFF. The CDR3 DNA is TGTGCCAGCAGCTTGGGGCCCGGGAGTATCTACAATGAGCAGTTCTTC.

This chain uses TRBV6-5 with TRBJ2-4, with D unclear. Germline assignment: CDR1 MNHEY and CDR2 SVGAGI. The CDR3 length is 14 residues. Deletions cut 2 bases from V and 9 bases from J, with 14 bases between. CDR3 DNA sequence: TGTGCCAGCAGTTACGGGCTTGGTCTAGGCATTCAGTACTTC. Translated: CASSYGLGLGIQYF.

The V and J genes are TRBV18 and TRBJ2-6; 7 bases are shared with TRBD2. CDR3 length equals 17 residues. CDR1 is KGHSH and CDR2 is LQKENI in the germline V gene. V shed 2 bases and J 3 bases; nucleotides not matched to a gene: 7. The CDR3 protein is CASSPAGGGRGANVLTF. The CDR3 bases are TGTGCCAGCTCACCAGCGGGCGGGGGACGTGGGGCCAACGTCCTGACTTTC.

V is TRBV19 and J is TRBJ2-7; 8 bases align to TRBD2. The CDR3 length is 13 residues. Germline V gives CDR1 LNHDA, CDR2 SQIVND (reference sequence). The V gene end was trimmed by 7 bases and the J gene end by 9 bases; junction bases not matched to a gene: 11. The CDR3 sequence: CASNSGTRGVQYF. Written as DNA, the CDR3 is TGTGCCAGTAATTCCGGGACTAGAGGCGTGCAGTACTTC.

J is TRBJ1-5 and V is TRBV21-1; the DNA was not compared with TRBD1, the D call given in the table. TRBV21-1 is described as a pseudogene. The CDR3 is 18 residues long. The CDR3 here is CASSIKQKRIYSNQPQHF. In nucleotides, the CDR3 is TGTGCCAGCAGCATTAAACAGAAGAGAATATATAGCAATCAGCCCCAGCATTTT.